The source of this TCR beta chain is a study of blood T cell repertoires in COVID-19 (dated by TCRdb to 2019 to 2021). For the study in its entirety: Collaborator samples came from the United States, Italy and Spain and covered acute and convalescent phases of COVID-19. Deeply sampled blood TCRbeta repertoires from subjects exposed to, actively infected with, or recovered from COVID-19 were included in the dataset. The material from the prospective study consisted of cDNA or gDNA derived from T cells, B-cell-depleted T cells, or PBMCs. The repertoires were released in a freely available public database intended as a resource for research on the immune response to SARS-CoV-2. Samples came from the ongoing ImmuneRACE study (first 160 participants) plus 1,254 subjects from 6 global collaborators. Nearly every sample came with metadata listing a de-identified subject ID, COVID-19 status, age in years and sex. HLA class I and class II types, where available, came from metadata supplied by the sample provider rather than from assay-based typing.

V drops 2 bases and J drops 2 bases, leaving 13 bases in between. In the germline V gene, CDR1 corresponds to MDHEN and CDR2 to SYDVKM. The CDR3, cysteine through phenylalanine, is 16 amino acids long. Just the 48-base CDR3 DNA is kept, in frame starting at base 1. The collaborating institutions used their own protocols to collect whole blood in K2EDTA tubes. For TCRbeta analysis, collaborator samples were shipped as frozen whole blood, as isolated PBMCs, or as DNA extracted from either sample type. The investigation overall reported the following: Clinical and demographic metadata were provided uncurated, with the amount varying by source and participant.

Remarks on this clone: Its antigen specificity is not known. The input lacks base qualities; no much larger clone sits a single base away.

TCRbeta CDR3 regions were amplified from genomic DNA by means of the immunoSEQ Assay, a bias-controlled multiplex PCR. In the paper's pipeline: The number of nucleated cells in each sample was estimated from the amplification of reference gene primers within the assay. Sequence reads were collapsed and filtered to measure the absolute abundance of every unique TCRbeta CDR3 rearrangement. Productive Simpson clonality was computed per sample as the square root of Simpson's diversity index over productive rearrangements. TCRdb retrieved this table from immuneACCESS and kept in-frame rearrangements only. Not all clones are present; in checked studies, unresolved V genes account for under half, and no reason is known for the remainder. V, J and clone size are those of that table, while D and trimming were read from the DNA. Within this sample are 120,000 to 150,000 clones, with around four fifths of them counted one time only. Clones ranked in the top ten supply approximately 5% of the sample.

The TCR originated in a human donor in a cohort sampled during active COVID-19. The chain links TRBV28 with TRBJ1-5; matching of 6 bases hints at TRBD1 as the D gene. The sequencing sample was made of peripheral blood. The nucleotide sequence reads TGTGCCAGCAGTTTACAGGGGCGCTTGGGCAATCAGCCCCAGCATTTT. This encodes CASSLQGRLGNQPQHF. The CDR3 plus the reference TRBV28 and TRBJ1-5 genes for the other parts give the full variable domain: DVKVTQSSRYLVKRTGEKVFLECVQDMDHENMFWYRQDPGLGLRLIYFSYDVKMKEKGDIPEGYSVSREKKERFSLILESASTNQTSMYLCASSLQGRLGNQPQHFGDGTRLSIL.